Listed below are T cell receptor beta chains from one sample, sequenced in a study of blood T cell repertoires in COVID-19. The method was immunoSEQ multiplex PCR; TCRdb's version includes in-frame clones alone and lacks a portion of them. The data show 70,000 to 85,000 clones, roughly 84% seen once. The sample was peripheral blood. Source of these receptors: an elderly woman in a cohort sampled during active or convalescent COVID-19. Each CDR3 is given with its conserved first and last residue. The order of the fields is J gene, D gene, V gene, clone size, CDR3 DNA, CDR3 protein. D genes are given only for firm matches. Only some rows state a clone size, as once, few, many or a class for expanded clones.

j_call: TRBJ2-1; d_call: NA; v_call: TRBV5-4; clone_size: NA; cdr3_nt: TGTGCCAGCAGCCCTAGGGGGTCCTACAATGAGCAGTTCTTC; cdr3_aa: CASSPRGSYNEQFF
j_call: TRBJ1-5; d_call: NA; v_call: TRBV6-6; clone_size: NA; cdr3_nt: TGTGCCAGCAGCCCCCCGAGGGGGAATAGCAATCAGCCCCAGCATTTT; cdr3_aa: CASSPPRGNSNQPQHF
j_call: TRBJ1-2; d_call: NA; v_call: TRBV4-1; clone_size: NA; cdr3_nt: TGCGCCAGCAGCCAAGACACCGTCGAGGCCTCCTATGGCTACACCTTC; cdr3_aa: CASSQDTVEASYGYTF
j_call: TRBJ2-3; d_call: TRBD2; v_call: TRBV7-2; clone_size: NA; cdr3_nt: TGTGCCAGCAGCCACGGGACTAGCGGGAGGCGGTTGGGAGATACGCAGTATTTT; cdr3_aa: CASSHGTSGRRLGDTQYF
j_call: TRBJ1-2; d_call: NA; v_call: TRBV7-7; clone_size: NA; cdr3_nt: TGTGCTAGCAGCCCGCTCCGGGACATCTATGGCTACACCTTC; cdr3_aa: CASSPLRDIYGYTF
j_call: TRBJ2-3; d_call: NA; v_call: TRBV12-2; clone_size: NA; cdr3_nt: TGTGCAAGTCGCTTAGTACTGGCGGGAGGGCTCACAGATACGCAGTATTTT; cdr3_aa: CASRLVLAGGLTDTQYF
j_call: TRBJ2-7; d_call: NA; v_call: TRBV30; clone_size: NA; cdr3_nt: TGTGCCTGGAGTGACGGGTCTCGGGAGCAGTACTTC; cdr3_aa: CAWSDGSREQYF
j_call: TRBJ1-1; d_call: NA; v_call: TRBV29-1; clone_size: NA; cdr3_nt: TGCAGCGGCGGAGTGGGGGCTGTGAACACTGAAGCTTTCTTT; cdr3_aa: CSGGVGAVNTEAFF
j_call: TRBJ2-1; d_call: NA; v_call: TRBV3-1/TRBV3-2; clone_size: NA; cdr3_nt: TGTGCCAGCAGCCAAGTGGAGCGGTACAATGAGCAGTTCTTC; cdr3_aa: CASSQVERYNEQFF
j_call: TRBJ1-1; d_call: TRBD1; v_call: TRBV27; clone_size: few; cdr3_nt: TGTGCCAGCAGTTCATGGACAGGGGGCGCAGTGAACACTGAAGCTTTCTTT; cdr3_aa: CASSSWTGGAVNTEAFF